The T cell receptor beta chain described here comes from a study of blood T cells in healthy people across ages. The V end lost 5 bases, the J end lost 3 bases, and 14 bases lay between the germline ends. CDR1 and CDR2 from the germline V gene are SNHLY and FYNNEI. This CDR3 contains 15 residues. Sample-barcoded 5' priming and a J-beta primer mix drove a second PCR of about 7 to 12 cycles. Each sample provided no less than 3 million CDR3-containing paired-end reads. One entry per CDR3 protein, called by TCRdb with MiXCR from the 5' RACE reads. The sample carries about 810,000 distinct CDR3 sequences, 35% to 40% recorded once.

The sample comprised blood. The sequence came from a man between 18 and 35 years old in good health. The chain recombines TRBV2 with TRBJ1-3; no clear D. CDR3 nucleotides: TGTGCCAGCAGTCAGGACGGGCCCTTTGGAAACACCATATATTTT. Translation: CASSQDGPFGNTIYF. The full variable domain, completed using reference TRBV2 and TRBJ1-3, is EPEVTQTPSHQVTQMGQEVILRCVPISNHLYFYWYRQILGQKVEFLVSFYNNEISEKSEIFDDQFSVERPDGSNFTLKIRSTKLEDSAMYFCASSQDGPFGNTIYFGEGSWLTVV.